The text below deals with one T cell receptor (beta chain). Its antigen is currently not known. There are no base qualities to consult, and no much larger clone falls within one base. Every donor in the study was a healthy Caucasian. Three pairs of female monozygotic twins, all aged 18 to 29 years, were included in the twin cohort. Peripheral blood mononuclear cells were the source from which RNA for the TCR libraries was isolated. After removal of 5 bases from V and 0 bases from J, the junction retains 2 bases not matched to a gene. The CDR3, cysteine through phenylalanine, is 14 amino acids long. The only DNA kept is the CDR3, 42 bases in frame from the first base. CDR1 and CDR2 (SGHRS, YFSETQ) derive from the germline V gene. The entry originates in a study of identical twins (dated by TCRdb to about 2016). Context from the whole study: TCR alpha and beta repertoires from monozygotic twins, unrelated adults of various ages and cord blood were deep-sequenced to test whether fetal clonotypes persist. To rule out contamination, replicate twin experiments were performed at different times with different library preparation protocols. Here is what the overall study found, with its caveats: Because the same donors could not be followed over many years, the conclusions relied on cross-sectional statistical analysis. In monozygotic twins, recombination models systematically underestimated out-of-frame TCR alpha sharing, but the models matched the sharing seen between unrelated individuals. Invariant T cells such as MAIT and iNKT could partly confound zero-insertion analyses, although diverse VJ usage argued against such confounding for most clonotypes. Compared with coincidental sharing between unrelated individuals, out-of-frame TCR alpha sequences shared between twins showed an excess of sequences with low generation probability. The excess sharing between twins in beta out-of-frame sequences was weaker because fewer shared sequences reduced the signal-to-noise ratio. Fewer insertions were carried by abundant cord blood beta clonotypes, a similar but weaker trend appeared in young adult naive repertoires, and no such trend appeared in memory repertoires.

The receptor library was made with 5' RACE. The sequencer listed for this sample is Illumina HiSeq 2000. Template switching introduced a universal primer binding site; the final cDNA contained a unique molecular identifier, enabling accurate counting of TCR cDNA molecules. First-strand cDNA for TCR alpha and beta chains was synthesized from specific primers in the conserved constant-segment region. To control for contamination, each cDNA library was double barcoded with a SMART-Mk sample barcode plus Illumina barcodes. TruSeq adapter sequences along with Illumina sample barcodes were introduced in two successive PCR steps. The Illumina HiSeq platform was used with custom primers to sequence TCR alpha and beta cDNA libraries. On the authors' methods: MiGEC was used to process raw reads and extract unique molecular identifiers, and MiXCR was used to find CDR3 positions. For each individual, recombination models were inferred using an EM algorithm with the repgenHMM and IGoR tools. Shared clonotype analysis was performed with the tcR package in R, normalizing sharing by the product of cloneset sizes. To study raw recombination without the effects of thymic and clonal selection, out-of-frame nonproductive sequences were analyzed. TCRdb trimmed the raw reads at Q25, called clones with MiXCR and kept productive beta chains. Each CDR3 protein gets just one entry, which takes the most common genes and DNA from the rows behind it. The V and J calls follow TCRdb's processing rather than the paper's. Across this sample there are 700,000 or so distinct CDR3 sequences, with around 8.3% seen only once. Around 0.98% of the sample belongs to the ten largest clones.

The sample was also linked to a second study, of yellow fever vaccine responses in identical twins. Taken from the second paper: According to the authors, in identical twins the way T cells responded to vaccination appeared partly convergent and partly personalized. In the study, vaccine-responding T cell clones were precisely tracked in identical twins.

Material: PBMCs. This sequence uses TRBV5-1 and TRBJ2-3; 8 middle bases align to TRBD2. This sequence was found in a woman between 18 and 30 years old in good health. DNA sequence: TGCGCCAGCAGACTAGCGGAGAGCACAGATACGCAGTATTTT. This sequence encodes CASRLAESTDTQYF.